This TCR beta chain was profiled in a study of long-term antiretroviral therapy in people with HIV. In regard to this clone: What it binds is not known.

Two or more post-ART PBMC samples, plus at least one pre-ART sample, were available for each donor. Study-wide results and limits: Repertoire composition at all time points was dominated by clones that had expanded before ART. Repertoires looked antigen-experienced, with only a slight naive shift after ART.

Survey-level immunoSEQ v3.0 assays were run. Using immunoSEQ multiplex PCR, the repertoire was profiled, and TCRdb retains in-frame clones only, with some absent. The table shows tens of thousands of clones, with just under 80% occurring only once. The CDR3 extends over 15 amino acids. CDR1 and CDR2 from the germline V gene are SGHAT and FQDESV (reference sequence). V lost 2 bases, J lost 0 bases, and 11 bases lay in between. The V gene is TRBV11-1, the J gene TRBJ2-7; TRBD1 or TRBD2 may be the D gene (5 bases each). The sample here was unsorted PBMCs, taken 3.1 years after starting antiretroviral therapy. The clonotype originates from a woman aged 50 to 60 with HIV. CDR3 nucleotides: TGTGCCAGCAGCTTATTCTCAGGGAGCTCCTACGAGCAGTACGTC. Translating gives CASSLFSGSSYEQYV.